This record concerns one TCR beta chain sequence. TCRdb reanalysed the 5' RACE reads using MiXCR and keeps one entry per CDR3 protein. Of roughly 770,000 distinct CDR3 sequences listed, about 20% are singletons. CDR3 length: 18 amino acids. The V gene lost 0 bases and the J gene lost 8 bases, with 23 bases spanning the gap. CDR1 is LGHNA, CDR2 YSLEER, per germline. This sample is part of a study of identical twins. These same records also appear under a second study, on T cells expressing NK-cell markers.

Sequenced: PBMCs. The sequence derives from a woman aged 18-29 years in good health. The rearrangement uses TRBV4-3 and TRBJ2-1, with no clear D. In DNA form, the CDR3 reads TGCGCCAGCAGCCAAGAATTCCTGGCTACGGCCTATTTTCATGAGCAGTTCTTC. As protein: CASSQEFLATAYFHEQFF.